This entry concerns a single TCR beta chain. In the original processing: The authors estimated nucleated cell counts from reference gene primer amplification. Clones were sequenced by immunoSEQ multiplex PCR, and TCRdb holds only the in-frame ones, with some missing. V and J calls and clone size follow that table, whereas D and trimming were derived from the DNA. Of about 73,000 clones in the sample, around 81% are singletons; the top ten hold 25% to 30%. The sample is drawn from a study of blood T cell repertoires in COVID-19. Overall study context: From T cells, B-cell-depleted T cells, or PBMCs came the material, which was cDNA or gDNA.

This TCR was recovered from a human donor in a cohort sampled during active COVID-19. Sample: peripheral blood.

This chain's CDR3 is CASSQDLSKGATGELFF. CDR3 bases: TGTGCCAGCAGCCAAGACCTCTCAAAGGGAGCCACCGGGGAGCTGTTTTTT. This rearrangement joins TRBV3-1 (or the pseudogene TRBV3-2) to TRBJ2-2; a weak D match, TRBD2 (5 bases). Germline CDR1 is LGHDT and CDR2 is YNNKEL (reference sequence). Trimming stripped 0 bases from V and 4 bases from J, with 15 bases between. The CDR3 extends over 17 amino acids.